A selection of T cell receptor beta chains follows, all from one sample in a study of vaccination and CD4 T cells after COVID-19. Their specific antigens are unknown. Using its own MiXCR run on the PCR reads, TCRdb lists one record per CDR3 protein. The repertoire has about 13,000 distinct CDR3 sequences, nearly 60% of them found once; the top ten carry under 20%. The starting material was cultured CD4+ T cells from blood, obtained after SARS-CoV-2 vaccination. The origin of the receptors is a human donor with COVID-19. The CDR3 runs from the conserved cysteine through the conserved F or W. Each record gives: CDR3 DNA, CDR3 protein, V gene, J gene, D gene, clone size. The D gene is left open where the match is weak. Clone size, where shown, is once, few, many, or a class for clones that have expanded.

TGTGCCAGCAGCTTAGCAGGGGTTAACACTGAAGCTTTCTTT	CASSLAGVNTEAFF	TRBV7-9	TRBJ1-1	NA	NA
TGTGCCAGCAGTGAAACATACAATCAGCCCCAGCATTTT	CASSETYNQPQHF	TRBV6-1	TRBJ1-5	NA	NA
TGTGCCAGCAGCCTAAGACAGGGGGCTTGGGGAGAGCAGTTCTTC	CASSLRQGAWGEQFF	TRBV11-3	TRBJ2-1	TRBD1	NA
TGTGCCAGCAGAACTCTAGGGAAGAACACTGAAGCTTTCTTT	CASRTLGKNTEAFF	TRBV27	TRBJ1-1	NA	few
TGCAGCGTCGCAGACTGGAACACCATATATTTT	CSVADWNTIYF	TRBV29-1	TRBJ1-3	NA	NA
TGTGCCAGCAGGCCGGGAGGGGGCGGACAAGAGGCCCAGTACTTC	CASRPGGGGQEAQYF	TRBV6-1	TRBJ2-5	NA	NA
TGCAGTGCTACTAAAACAGGGATACATCAGCCCCAGCATTTT	CSATKTGIHQPQHF	TRBV20-1	TRBJ1-5	NA	NA
TGTGCCAGCACTCCCTTGACAATAACAGGAAACACCATATATTTT	CASTPLTITGNTIYF	TRBV28	TRBJ1-3	NA	once
TGCAGTGCTCCAGTTGGCAGAGGAGACTATGGCTACACCTTC	CSAPVGRGDYGYTF	TRBV20-1	TRBJ1-2	NA	few
TGCGCCAGCAGCTTGGTATCGGACCTCCAGTATTTT	CASSLVSDLQYF	TRBV5-1	TRBJ2-3	NA	NA
TGTGCCAGCAGCTTAAGGGGAGGGGCAGGGTACGGAAAACTGTTTTTT	CASSLRGGAGYGKLFF	TRBV7-2	TRBJ1-4	NA	NA
TGTGCCAGCAGGGACTCTTACGGATTGAACACTGAAGCTTTCTTT	CASRDSYGLNTEAFF	TRBV2	TRBJ1-1	NA	NA
TGTGCCAGCAGTGAAGGGACCAACTCTGAAAAACTGTTTTTT	CASSEGTNSEKLFF	TRBV6-1	TRBJ1-4	NA	NA
TGCACTGCGGGGTTAGCGGGCACAGATACGCAGTATTTT	CTAGLAGTDTQYF	TRBV20-1	TRBJ2-3	NA	NA
TGCAGTGCTAGACAAAGGGGGGACAGGAGCTCCTATAATTCACCCCTCCACTTT	CSARQRGDRSSYNSPLHF	TRBV20-1	TRBJ1-6	TRBD1	NA
TGTGCCAGCAGACCGGACTTTCGTACTGGAGAGACCCAGTACTTC	CASRPDFRTGETQYF	TRBV21-1	TRBJ2-5	NA	NA
TGCGCCAGCAGCTTGAGTTCCTACGAGCAGTACTTC	CASSLSSYEQYF	TRBV5-1	TRBJ2-7	NA	NA